The following is a T cell receptor beta chain sequence with its context. Its target is unknown. The sample belongs to a study of shared clonotypes between healthy human individuals. Positively selected for CCR7, the CD45RO-negative cells used as naive CD8 cells excluded terminally differentiated effector memory CD45RA+ cells. At deep level, the assay was performed. Assay used: immunoSEQ multiplex PCR; TCRdb lists only in-frame clones, some missing. The data hold some 580,000 clones, with roughly 98% observed a single time. The V end was cut by 2 bases, the J end by 6 bases, with 11 bases between. CDR3 length: 13 amino acids. The germline V gene encodes CDR1 MNHNS and CDR2 SASEGT. General observations from the study: What rarefaction showed was incomplete sorted-subset sequencing despite large depth. Apart from blood, nothing was sampled; tissue repertoires likely differ.

The gene calls are TRBV6-1 and TRBJ2-7; D gene uncertain. The clonotype was recovered from a man younger than 45 in good health. Sequences were obtained from naive CD8+ T cells sorted from blood. The DNA of the CDR3 is TGTGCCAGCAGTGAATTGCTGCTTAGCGAGCAGTACTTC. Encoded protein: CASSELLLSEQYF.